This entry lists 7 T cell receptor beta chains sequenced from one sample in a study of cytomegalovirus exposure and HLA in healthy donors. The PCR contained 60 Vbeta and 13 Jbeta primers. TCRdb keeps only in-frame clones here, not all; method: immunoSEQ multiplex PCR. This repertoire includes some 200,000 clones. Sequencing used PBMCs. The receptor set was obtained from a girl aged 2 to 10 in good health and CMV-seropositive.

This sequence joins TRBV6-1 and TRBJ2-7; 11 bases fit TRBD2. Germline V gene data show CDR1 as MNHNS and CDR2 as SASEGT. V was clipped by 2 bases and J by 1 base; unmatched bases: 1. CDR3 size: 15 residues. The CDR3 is CASSERLAGSYEQYF. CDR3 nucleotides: TGTGCCAGCAGTGAACGACTAGCGGGGTCCTACGAGCAGTACTTC.

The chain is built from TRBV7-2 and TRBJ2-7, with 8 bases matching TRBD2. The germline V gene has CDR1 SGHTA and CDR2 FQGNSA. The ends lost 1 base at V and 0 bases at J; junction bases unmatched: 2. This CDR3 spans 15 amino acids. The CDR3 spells CASSLGSGSSYEQYF. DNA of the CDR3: TGTGCCAGCAGCTTAGGAAGCGGGAGCTCCTACGAGCAGTACTTC.

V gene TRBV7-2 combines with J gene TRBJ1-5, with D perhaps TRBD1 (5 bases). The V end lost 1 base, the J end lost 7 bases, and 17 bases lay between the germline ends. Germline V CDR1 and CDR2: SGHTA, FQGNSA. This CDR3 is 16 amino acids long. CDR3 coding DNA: TGTGCCAGCAGCTTAGGGGGAGGGGTTCGGCGGCAGCCCCAGCATTTT. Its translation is CASSLGGGVRRQPQHF. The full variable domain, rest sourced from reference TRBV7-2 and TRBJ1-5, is GAGVSQSPSNKVTEKGKDVELRCDPISGHTALYWYRQSLGQGLEFLIYFQGNSAPDKSGLPSDRFSAERTGGSVSTLTIQRTQQEDSAVYLCASSLGGGVRRQPQHFGDGTRLSIL.

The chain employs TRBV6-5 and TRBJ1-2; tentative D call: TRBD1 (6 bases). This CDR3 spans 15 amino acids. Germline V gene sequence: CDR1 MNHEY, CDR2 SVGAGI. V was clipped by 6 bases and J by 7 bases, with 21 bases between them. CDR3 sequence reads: CASRSPLIQGTGYTF. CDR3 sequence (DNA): TGTGCCAGCAGATCCCCCCTTATCCAGGGGACTGGCTACACCTTC.

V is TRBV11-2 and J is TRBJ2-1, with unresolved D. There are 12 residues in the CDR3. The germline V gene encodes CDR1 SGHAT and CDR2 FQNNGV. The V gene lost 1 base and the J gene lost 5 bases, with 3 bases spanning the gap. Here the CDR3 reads CASSLVNNEQFF. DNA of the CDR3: TGTGCCAGCAGCTTAGTAAACAATGAGCAGTTCTTC. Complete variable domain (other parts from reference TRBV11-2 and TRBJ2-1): EAGVAQSPRYKIIEKRQSVAFWCNPISGHATLYWYQQILGQGPKLLIQFQNNGVVDDSQLPKDRFSAERLKGVDSTLKIQPAKLEDSAVYLCASSLVNNEQFFGPGTRLTVL.

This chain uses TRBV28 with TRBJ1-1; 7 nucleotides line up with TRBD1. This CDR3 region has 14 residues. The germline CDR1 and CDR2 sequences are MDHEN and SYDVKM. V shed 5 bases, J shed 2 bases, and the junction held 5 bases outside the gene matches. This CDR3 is CASSPGTENTEAFF. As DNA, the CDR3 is TGTGCCAGCAGTCCCGGGACAGAAAACACTGAAGCTTTCTTT.

CDR3 amino acids: CASFVGGGANQPQHF. CDR3 bases: TGTGCCAGCTTCGTCGGCGGGGGCGCGAATCAGCCCCAGCATTTT. The chain combines TRBV25-1 with TRBJ1-5; weak D call: TRBD1 (6 bases). Looked up from germline, CDR1 is MGHDK and CDR2 is SYGVNS. The CDR3 length is 15 residues. Trimming took off 8 bases at V and 4 bases at J, with 18 bases between the two ends.